This entry describes one T cell receptor (beta chain). Germline V gene sequence: CDR1 MNHEY, CDR2 SMNVEV (reference sequence). There are 17 residues in the CDR3. With 10 bases clipped from V and 7 bases from J, the junction kept 23 bases outside the gene matches. TCRdb's copy holds only in-frame clones and misses some; the assay was immunoSEQ multiplex PCR. Counted here are about 140,000 clones, around 93% occurring once; the ten biggest clones make up around 1.3%. The sample originates from a study of T cell responses to AZD1222 COVID-19 vaccine. The sequence derives from an adult in good health. The material sequenced was peripheral blood, taken on day 0 of AZD1222 vaccination. This chain joins TRBV27 and TRBJ2-7; TRBD2 agrees at 9 bases. CDR3 amino acids: CATPHWRGGPEDEEQYF. Here the CDR3 DNA reads TGTGCCACCCCCCACTGGCGGGGGGGCCCCGAGGATGAGGAGCAGTACTTC.